This T cell receptor beta chain appears in the sequencing data of a study of early T cells in non-severe SARS-CoV-2 infection. This clonotype was seen repeatedly, ten times or more. CDR1 and CDR2 (germline): MNHEY, SVGAGI. This CDR3 is 12 amino acids long. V shed 0 bases and J shed 8 bases, with 5 bases lying between them. TCRdb re-analysed the 5' RACE reads in MiXCR, keeping a single row per CDR3 protein. The sample shows fewer than 80,000 distinct CDR3 sequences, 9% to 15% of them seen only once. The sample comprised whole blood. The source is an adult who was a healthcare worker with PCR-confirmed SARS-CoV-2 infection or an uninfected control (not recorded which). The gene calls are TRBV6-5 and TRBJ2-1, with D hard to call. For the CDR3, the DNA is TGTGCCAGCAGTTACTCCTCCTATGAGCAGTTCTTC. It translates to CASSYSSYEQFF.